This T cell receptor (beta chain) was profiled in a study of T cell responses to AZD1222 COVID-19 vaccine. CDR1 is SNHLY, CDR2 FYNNEI, per germline. There are 13 residues in the CDR3. Trimming shortened V by 3 bases and J by 4 bases, and 9 bases separated the two germline ends. Profiling relied on immunoSEQ multiplex PCR, and the TCRdb table lists in-frame clones only, not all of them. The repertoire consists of 150,000 to 160,000 clones, with around 90% occurring once and the leading ten covering approximately 17%. This TCR was sampled from an adult in good health. The sample was peripheral blood, taken on day 0 of AZD1222 vaccination. The chain joins TRBV2 to TRBJ1-1; no clear D gene. The CDR3 spells CASSEVPGTEAFF. CDR3 coding DNA: TGTGCCAGCAGTGAGGTTCCGGGCACTGAAGCTTTCTTT.